The 26 T cell receptor beta chains below were found in one sample sequenced in a study of response to subunit inactivated influenza vaccine. TCRdb analysed the RT-PCR reads with MiXCR anew, one entry per CDR3 protein. The sample lists approximately 680,000 distinct CDR3 sequences, 15% to 17% seen once, with around a tenth in the top ten. The input for sequencing was PBMCs from blood, taken roughly 12 days after vaccination. The origin of the receptors is a man in his fifties or sixties who received an inactivated influenza vaccine.

This chain joins TRBV28 and TRBJ2-5; no definite D call. The germline CDR1 and CDR2 sequences are MDHEN and SYDVKM. The CDR3 has 14 amino acids. Trimming took 6 bases from V and 1 from J, leaving 12 bases between them. CDR3 protein: CASRGPWGQETQYF. The CDR3 DNA reads as TGTGCCAGCAGGGGCCCTTGGGGCCAAGAGACCCAGTACTTC.

This clonotype turned up a few times. The J gene is TRBJ2-1, the V gene TRBV7-2; 8 nucleotides line up with TRBD2. Trimming cost V 1 base and J 8 bases; bases outside gene matches: 7. This CDR3 is 15 amino acids long. Looked up from germline, CDR1 is SGHTA and CDR2 is FQGNSA. CDR3 sequence: CASSLVHGGADEQFF. The CDR3 bases are TGTGCCAGCAGCTTAGTTCACGGGGGGGCAGATGAGCAGTTCTTC.

The chain combines TRBV6-1 with TRBJ2-7, with D perhaps TRBD1 (5 bases). The germline CDR1 and CDR2 sequences are MNHNS and SASEGT. This CDR3 contains 17 residues. The V and J ends lost 4 bases and 1 base respectively, with 20 bases between them. CDR3 loop: CASSVQHPREQSYEQYF. The DNA of the CDR3 is TGTGCCAGCAGTGTCCAACACCCCAGGGAACAGTCCTACGAGCAGTACTTC.

The V and J genes are TRBV30 and TRBJ2-7, with TRBD1 matching 7 bases. The V segment lost 5 bases and the J segment 3 bases; nucleotides outside the gene matches: 4. This CDR3 region has 12 residues. Germline-derived CDR1 and CDR2 are GTSNPN and SVGIG (reference sequence). The CDR3 protein is CAWGGQYYEQYF. Here the CDR3 DNA reads TGTGCCTGGGGGGGACAGTACTACGAGCAGTACTTC.

There are a few counts of this clonotype. V usage is TRBV7-9 and J usage is TRBJ1-6, with D possibly being TRBD1 (6 bases). The germline V and J ends were trimmed by 6 bases and 4 bases, with 10 bases remaining between them. The CDR3 is made up of 14 amino acids. In germline, CDR1 is SEHNR, CDR2 FQNEAQ (reference sequence). The CDR3 region has the DNA TGTGCCAGCAGACCACAGGGATATAATTCACCCCTCCACTTT. Residues: CASRPQGYNSPLHF.

The chain links TRBV29-1 to TRBJ2-5, with D possibly TRBD2 on 6 matching bases. The germline V gene has CDR1 SQVTM and CDR2 ANQGSEA. Trimming removed 3 bases at V and 1 base at J, with 9 bases between. There are 13 residues in the CDR3. The CDR3: CSVDWTTQETQYF. The CDR3 coding sequence is TGCAGCGTTGATTGGACTACCCAAGAGACCCAGTACTTC.

V and J are TRBV7-3 and TRBJ2-1; D might be TRBD2 (5 bases). V gave up 1 base and J gave up 0 bases, with 10 bases separating them. Germline-derived CDR1 and CDR2 are SGHTA and FQGTGA. CDR3 length equals 16 residues. The CDR3 DNA sequence: TGTGCCAGCAGCTTAAGTAGCGAGAGCTCCTACAATGAGCAGTTCTTC. Translated: CASSLSSESSYNEQFF.

The rearrangement uses TRBV7-3 and TRBJ2-5; no definite D call. V lost 5 bases, J lost 5 bases, and 12 bases lay in between. The CDR3 runs to 13 residues. Germline V gives CDR1 SGHTA, CDR2 FQGTGA. The CDR3 DNA is TGTGCCAGCAGCCCGTGGAGTGGGGAGACCCAGTACTTC. Protein product: CASSPWSGETQYF.

This chain connects TRBV6-6 to TRBJ2-1, with no clear D. Germline CDR1 MNHNY, CDR2 SVGAGI (reference sequence). Deletions cut 2 bases from V and 5 bases from J, with 4 bases between. The CDR3 spans 12 residues. This CDR3 is CASSYTDNEQFF. DNA of the CDR3: TGTGCCAGCAGTTACACAGACAATGAGCAGTTCTTC.

This clonotype was observed many times. This chain links TRBV29-1 with TRBJ2-4; D unclear. The CDR3 has 14 residues. CDR1 is SQVTM and CDR2 is ANQGSEA in the germline V gene. V gave up 6 bases and J gave up 0 bases, with 12 bases separating them. The CDR3 DNA sequence: TGCAGCGTAAGGACGCGGCTAGCCAAAAACATTCAGTACTTC. This encodes CSVRTRLAKNIQYF.

This sequence joins TRBV11-1 and TRBJ2-6, with 9 bases matching TRBD1. The germline V gene has CDR1 SGHAT and CDR2 FQDESV (reference sequence). CDR3 length: 19 residues. Trimming cost V 5 bases and J 4 bases; bases outside gene matches: 15. The CDR3 region is CASSPAWGQGSEGANVLTF. In nucleotides, the CDR3 is TGTGCCAGCAGCCCCGCCTGGGGACAGGGATCGGAGGGGGCCAACGTCCTGACTTTC.

This clonotype was picked up a small number of times. This rearrangement joins TRBV4-2 to TRBJ2-1, with TRBD2 identical over 11 bases. The CDR3 contains 18 residues. From germline, CDR1 is LGHNA and CDR2 YNFKEQ. After removal of 3 bases from V and 6 bases from J, the junction contained 13 bases not matched to a gene. The CDR3 DNA is TGTGCCAGCAGCCAGGACCGGAGTCCAGGACTAGCGGGCAATGAGCAGTTCTTC. The encoded protein is CASSQDRSPGLAGNEQFF.

This clonotype has more than one count but fewer than ten. The chain has TRBV12-3 or TRBV12-4 and TRBJ2-1, with D possibly being TRBD1 or TRBD2 (5 bases each). The CDR3 is made up of 14 amino acids. Between the trimmed V and J ends, which lost 8 bases and 8 bases, there was a span of 19 bases. The DNA for the CDR3 is TGTGCCAGCGCAGACCGGGACGGTAGGTATGAGCAGTTCTTC. Translation: CASADRDGRYEQFF.

The chain is built from TRBV28 and TRBJ2-7; a weak D match, TRBD2 (6 bases). Trimming shortened V by 6 bases and J by 3 bases, and 15 bases separated the two germline ends. Germline CDR1 MDHEN, CDR2 SYDVKM. The CDR3 has 14 residues. The CDR3 protein is CASSLLIGGYEQYF. Here the CDR3 DNA reads TGTGCCAGCAGCCTCCTTATCGGGGGCTACGAGCAGTACTTC.

The chain combines TRBV7-2 with TRBJ2-7; D not certain. Trimming pared 1 base from V and 3 bases from J, leaving 10 bases between. Germline assignment: CDR1 SGHTA and CDR2 FQGNSA. The CDR3 has 14 amino acids. The CDR3 reads CASSLGYQSYEQYF. CDR3 coding DNA: TGTGCCAGCAGCTTAGGGTATCAGAGCTACGAGCAGTACTTC.

The V and J genes are TRBV7-9 and TRBJ2-2; no reliable D call. The CDR3 length is 15 residues. V was pared by 5 bases and J by 7 bases, with 17 bases between. The germline gives CDR1 SEHNR, CDR2 FQNEAQ (reference sequence). The CDR3 DNA follows: TGTGCCAGCAGCCGTGGACCGAAAAGGATCGGGGAGCTGTTTTTT. As protein: CASSRGPKRIGELFF.

This clonotype was picked up many times. This chain links TRBV29-1 with TRBJ1-1; maybe TRBD1 (6 bases). V shed 6 bases and J shed 4 bases, with 9 bases lying between them. This CDR3 comprises 11 residues. Per the germline V gene, CDR1 is SQVTM and CDR2 is ANQGSEA. Written as DNA, the CDR3 is TGCAGCGTGCCACAGGGCACTGAAGCTTTCTTT. Translation: CSVPQGTEAFF. Full variable domain (rest looked up from reference TRBV29-1 and TRBJ1-1): SAVISQKPSRDICQRGTSLTIQCQVDSQVTMMFWYRQQPGQSLTLIATANQGSEATYESGFVIDKFPISRPNLTFSTLTVSNMSPEDSSIYLCSVPQGTEAFFGQGTRLTVV.

Only a few counts were recorded for this clonotype. The rearrangement links TRBV27 to TRBJ2-7; D is possibly TRBD2 (5 bases). This CDR3 is built from 14 residues. Germline V gene lookup returns CDR1 MNHEY and CDR2 SMNVEV (reference sequence). With 3 bases removed from V and 2 bases from J, the gap between germline ends came to 11 bases. The CDR3 reads CASSFVAGPYEQYF. The DNA of the CDR3 is TGTGCCAGCAGTTTCGTCGCGGGCCCCTACGAGCAGTACTTC.

Details on this clonotype: This may arise from a read error, as a much more abundant clone is one base away. The J gene is TRBJ2-7, the V gene TRBV4-1, with TRBD2 as a possible D gene (6 bases). The CDR3 totals 13 residues. V lost 3 bases and J 3 bases, leaving 9 bases between the germline ends. Germline V lookup: CDR1 MGHRA, CDR2 YSYEKL. The CDR3 loop reads CASSQRDGYEQYF. For the CDR3, the DNA is TGCGCCAGCAGCCAGCGGGACGGCTACGAGCAGTACTTC.

The gene calls are TRBV7-2 and TRBJ2-2; D call uncertain. The germline V and J ends were trimmed by 1 base and 4 bases, with 7 bases remaining between them. The germline V gene has CDR1 SGHTA and CDR2 FQGNSA. The CDR3 is 14 amino acids. CDR3 nucleotide sequence: TGTGCCAGCAGCTTAGGCCTTCTCACCGGGGAGCTGTTTTTT. This gives the protein CASSLGLLTGELFF.

This clonotype was found a few times. The chain couples TRBV7-2 to TRBJ2-3; 9 bases agree with TRBD2. Looked up from germline, CDR1 is SGHTA and CDR2 is FQGNSA. V gave up 1 base and J gave up 5 bases; unmatched junction bases: 7. The length of the CDR3 is 16 residues. The CDR3 loop reads CASSLVSGRNGDTQYF. The CDR3 nucleotides read TGTGCCAGCAGCTTAGTGAGCGGGAGGAATGGAGATACGCAGTATTTT.

The CDR3 loop is CASREQGAGDIQYF. The DNA for the CDR3 is TGTGCCAGCAGGGAACAGGGGGCAGGGGACATTCAGTACTTC. The chain recombines TRBV12-3 or TRBV12-4 with TRBJ2-4; 9 bases line up with TRBD1. Trimming took 6 bases from V and 8 from J; bases not matched to a gene: 8. This CDR3 is built from 14 residues.

This clonotype was counted between two and nine times. The chain carries TRBV6-5 and TRBJ2-3; 9 nucleotides align to TRBD2. Per the germline V gene, CDR1 is MNHEY and CDR2 is SVGAGI. The CDR3 extends over 15 amino acids. Losses at the gene ends were 2 bases for V and 5 bases for J; bases not matched to a gene: 5. CDR3 DNA sequence: TGTGCCAGCAGTTACCGAGGACTAGCGAGAGATACGCAGTATTTT. This gives the protein CASSYRGLARDTQYF.

This clonotype was seen a handful of times. V is TRBV5-5 and J is TRBJ2-1, with 8 bases identical to TRBD1. V lost 1 base to trimming and J lost 5 bases; unmatched junction nucleotides: 8. CDR1 and CDR2 (germline): SGHKS, YYEKEE (reference sequence). The CDR3 has 16 residues. CDR3 protein: CASSLLRTGIDNEQFF. DNA of the CDR3: TGTGCCAGCAGCTTGTTGAGGACAGGGATCGACAATGAGCAGTTCTTC.

This clonotype showed up just a few times. This chain links TRBV11-2 with TRBJ2-7; D gene ambiguous. V lost 5 bases, J lost 7 bases, and 15 bases lay in between. In germline, CDR1 is SGHAT, CDR2 FQNNGV. This CDR3 is 13 amino acids long. CDR3 nucleotide sequence: TGTGCCAGCAGCCTCTCTAGAATTGATGAGCAGTACTTC. It specifies CASSLSRIDEQYF.

The V and J genes are TRBV12-3 or TRBV12-4 and TRBJ1-4; TRBD1 aligns across 10 bases. J lost 8 bases, V lost 1 base, and 4 bases had no gene match. This CDR3 contains 15 residues. The CDR3 nucleotides are TGTGCCAGCAGTTTAGGGGAGACAGGGGGCGAAAAACTGTTTTTT. Encoded protein: CASSLGETGGEKLFF.